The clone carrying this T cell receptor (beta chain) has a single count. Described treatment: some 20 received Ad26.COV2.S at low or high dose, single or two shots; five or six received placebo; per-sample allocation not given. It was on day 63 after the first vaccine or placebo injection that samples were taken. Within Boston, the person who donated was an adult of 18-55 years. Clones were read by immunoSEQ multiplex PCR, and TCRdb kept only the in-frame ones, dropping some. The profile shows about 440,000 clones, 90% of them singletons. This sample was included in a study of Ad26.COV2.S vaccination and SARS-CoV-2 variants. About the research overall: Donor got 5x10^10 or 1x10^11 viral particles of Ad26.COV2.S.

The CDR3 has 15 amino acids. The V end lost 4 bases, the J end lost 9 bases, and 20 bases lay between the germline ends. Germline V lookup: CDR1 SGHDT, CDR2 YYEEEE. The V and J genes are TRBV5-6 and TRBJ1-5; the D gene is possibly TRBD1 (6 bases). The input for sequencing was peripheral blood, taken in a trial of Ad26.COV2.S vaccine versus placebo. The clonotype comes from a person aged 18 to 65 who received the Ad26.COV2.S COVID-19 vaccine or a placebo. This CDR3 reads CASSLWTAATGPQHF. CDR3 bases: TGTGCCAGCAGCCTGTGGACAGCCGCCACCGGGCCCCAGCATTTT. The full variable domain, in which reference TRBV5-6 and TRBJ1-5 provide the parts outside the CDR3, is DAGVTQSPTHLIKTRGQQVTLRCSPKSGHDTVSWYQQALGQGPQFIFQYYEEEERQRGNFPDRFSGHQFPNYSSELNVNALLLGDSALYLCASSLWTAATGPQHFGDGTRLSIL.